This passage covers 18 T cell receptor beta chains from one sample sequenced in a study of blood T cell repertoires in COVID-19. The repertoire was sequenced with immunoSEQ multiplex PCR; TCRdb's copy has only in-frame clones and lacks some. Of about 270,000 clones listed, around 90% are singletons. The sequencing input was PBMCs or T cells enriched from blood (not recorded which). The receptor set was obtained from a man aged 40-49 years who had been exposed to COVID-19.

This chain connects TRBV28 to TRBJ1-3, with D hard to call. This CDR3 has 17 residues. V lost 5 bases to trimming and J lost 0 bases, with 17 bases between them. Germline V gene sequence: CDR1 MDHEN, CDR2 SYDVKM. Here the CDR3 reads CASSGYIGIPSGNTIYF. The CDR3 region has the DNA TGTGCCAGCAGTGGTTATATCGGGATCCCCTCTGGAAACACCATATATTTT.

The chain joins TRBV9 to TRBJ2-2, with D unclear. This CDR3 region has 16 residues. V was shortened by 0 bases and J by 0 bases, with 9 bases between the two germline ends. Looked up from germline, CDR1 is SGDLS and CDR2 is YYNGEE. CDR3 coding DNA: TGTGCCAGCAGCGTAGCTCCAGGTACGAACACCGGGGAGCTGTTTTTT. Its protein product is CASSVAPGTNTGELFF.

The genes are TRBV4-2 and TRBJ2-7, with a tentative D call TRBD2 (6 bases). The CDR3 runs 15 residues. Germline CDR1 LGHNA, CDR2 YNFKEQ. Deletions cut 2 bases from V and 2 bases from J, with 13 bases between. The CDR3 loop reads CASSQTYGGAYEQYF. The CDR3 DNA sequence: TGTGCCAGCAGCCAAACTTACGGGGGAGCCTACGAGCAGTACTTC.

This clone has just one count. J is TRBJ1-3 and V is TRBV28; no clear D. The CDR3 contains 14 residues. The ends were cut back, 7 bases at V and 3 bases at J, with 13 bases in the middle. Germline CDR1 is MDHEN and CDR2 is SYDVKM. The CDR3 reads CASNTYDRGNTIYF. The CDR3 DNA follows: TGTGCCAGCAATACCTACGATCGTGGAAACACCATATATTTT. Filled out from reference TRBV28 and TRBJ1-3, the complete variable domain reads DVKVTQSSRYLVKRTGEKVFLECVQDMDHENMFWYRQDPGLGLRLIYFSYDVKMKEKGDIPEGYSVSREKKERFSLILESASTNQTSMYLCASNTYDRGNTIYFGEGSWLTVV.

The CDR3 DNA reads TGCAGCACATCCGGGGGTACTCATGGCTACACCTTC. Translation gives CSTSGGTHGYTF. The rearrangement uses TRBV29-1 and TRBJ1-2; perhaps TRBD1 as D (5 bases). CDR1 is SQVTM, CDR2 ANQGSEA, per germline. This CDR3 region has 12 residues. The germline V and J ends were trimmed by 8 bases and 6 bases, with 16 bases remaining between them.

The DNA of the CDR3 is TGTGCCTGGAGTGGGGGACCTCCCGGGGGAACCATATATTTT. It yields the protein CAWSGGPPGGTIYF. The V and J genes are TRBV30 and TRBJ1-3, with D possibly matching TRBD1 (5 bases). The CDR3 length is 14 residues. CDR1 and CDR2 from the germline V gene are GTSNPN and SVGIG (reference sequence). Trimming stripped 1 base from V and 10 bases from J, with 17 bases between.

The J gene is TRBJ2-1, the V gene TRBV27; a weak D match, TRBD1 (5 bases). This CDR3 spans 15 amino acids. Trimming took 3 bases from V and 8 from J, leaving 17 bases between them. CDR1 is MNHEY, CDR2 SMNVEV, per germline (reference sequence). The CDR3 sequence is CASSFFQGVTHEQFF. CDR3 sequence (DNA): TGTGCCAGCAGTTTCTTCCAGGGTGTAACCCATGAGCAGTTCTTC.

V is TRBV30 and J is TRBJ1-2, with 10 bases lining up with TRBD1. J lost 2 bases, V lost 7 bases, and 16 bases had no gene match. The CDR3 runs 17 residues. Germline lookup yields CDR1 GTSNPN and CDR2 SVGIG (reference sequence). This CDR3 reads CAFLLPPGQGRNYGYTF. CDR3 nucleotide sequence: TGTGCCTTCCTCCTACCCCCGGGACAGGGGAGAAACTATGGCTACACCTTC.

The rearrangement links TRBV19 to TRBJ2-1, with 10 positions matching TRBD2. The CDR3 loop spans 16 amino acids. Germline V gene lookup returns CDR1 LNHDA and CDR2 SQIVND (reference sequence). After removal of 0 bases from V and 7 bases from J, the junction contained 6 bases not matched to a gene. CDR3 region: CASSIDAAGGRNEQFF. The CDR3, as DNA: TGTGCCAGTAGTATAGATGCAGCGGGAGGGCGTAATGAGCAGTTCTTC. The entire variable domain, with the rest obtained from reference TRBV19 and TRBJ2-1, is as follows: DGGITQSPKYLFRKEGQNVTLSCEQNLNHDAMYWYRQDPGQGLRLIYYSQIVNDFQKGDIAEGYSVSREKKESFPLTVTSAQKNPTAFYLCASSIDAAGGRNEQFFGPGTRLTVL.

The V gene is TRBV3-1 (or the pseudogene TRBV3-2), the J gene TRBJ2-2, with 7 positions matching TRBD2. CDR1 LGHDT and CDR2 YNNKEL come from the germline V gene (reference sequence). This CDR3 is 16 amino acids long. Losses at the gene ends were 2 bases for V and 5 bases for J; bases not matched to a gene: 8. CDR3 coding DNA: TGTGCCAGCAGCCAAACCGGGAGGACCCTTACCGGGGAGCTGTTTTTT. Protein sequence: CASSQTGRTLTGELFF.

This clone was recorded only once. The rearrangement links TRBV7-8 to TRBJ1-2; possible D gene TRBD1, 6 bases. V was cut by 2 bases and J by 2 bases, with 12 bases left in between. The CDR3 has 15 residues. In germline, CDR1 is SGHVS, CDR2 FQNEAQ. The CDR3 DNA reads TGTGCCAGCAGCTTATATCCACAGGGAAACTATGGCTACACCTTC. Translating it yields CASSLYPQGNYGYTF.

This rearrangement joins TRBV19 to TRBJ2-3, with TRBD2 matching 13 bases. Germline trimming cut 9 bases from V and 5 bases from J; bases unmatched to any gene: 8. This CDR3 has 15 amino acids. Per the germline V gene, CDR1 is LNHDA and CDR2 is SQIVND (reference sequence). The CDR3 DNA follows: TGTGCCAGCAGGACTAGCGGGAGTGTCGGAGATACGCAGTATTTT. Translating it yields CASRTSGSVGDTQYF.

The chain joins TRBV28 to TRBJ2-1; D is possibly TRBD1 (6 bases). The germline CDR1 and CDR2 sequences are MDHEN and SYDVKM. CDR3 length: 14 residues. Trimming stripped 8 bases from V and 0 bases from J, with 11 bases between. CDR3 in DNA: TGTGCCAGCGTAGGGGGAAGCTCCTACAATGAGCAGTTCTTC. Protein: CASVGGSSYNEQFF.

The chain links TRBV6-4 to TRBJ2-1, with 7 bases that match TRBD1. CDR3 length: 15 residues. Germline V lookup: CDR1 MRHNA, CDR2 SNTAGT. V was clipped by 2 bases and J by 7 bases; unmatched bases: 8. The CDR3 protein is CASSDEGALGNEQFF. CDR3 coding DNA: TGTGCCAGCAGTGACGAGGGGGCCCTCGGGAATGAGCAGTTCTTC.

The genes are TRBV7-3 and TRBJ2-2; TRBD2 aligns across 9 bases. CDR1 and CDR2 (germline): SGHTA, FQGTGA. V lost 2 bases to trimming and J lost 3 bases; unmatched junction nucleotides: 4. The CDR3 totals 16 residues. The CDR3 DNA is TGTGCCAGCAGCTTAGAGGCGGGAGGGTACACCGGGGAGCTGTTTTTT. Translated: CASSLEAGGYTGELFF.

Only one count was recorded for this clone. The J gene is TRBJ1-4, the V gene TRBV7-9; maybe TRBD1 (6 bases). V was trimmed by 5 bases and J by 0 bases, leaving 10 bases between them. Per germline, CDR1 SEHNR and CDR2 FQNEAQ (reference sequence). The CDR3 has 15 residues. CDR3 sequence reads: CASSHKGATNEKLFF. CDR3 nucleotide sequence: TGTGCCAGCAGCCACAAGGGGGCAACTAATGAAAAACTGTTTTTT.

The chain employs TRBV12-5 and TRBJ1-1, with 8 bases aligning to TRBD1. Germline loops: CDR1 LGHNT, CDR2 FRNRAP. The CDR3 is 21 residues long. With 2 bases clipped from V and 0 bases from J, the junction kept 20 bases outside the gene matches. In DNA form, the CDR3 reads TGTGCTAGTGGTTTGTATGGTGACAGGGGCCTTAACCCGTTCATGAACACTGAAGCTTTCTTT. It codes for CASGLYGDRGLNPFMNTEAFF.

CDR3 amino acids: CASSADRGYGYTF. The DNA for the CDR3 is TGTGCCAGCAGTGCCGACAGGGGCTATGGCTACACCTTC. The chain is built from TRBV25-1 and TRBJ1-2, with 8 bases lining up with TRBD1. The V gene end was trimmed by 4 bases and the J gene end by 4 bases; junction bases not matched to a gene: 2. This CDR3 is built from 13 residues. From germline, CDR1 is MGHDK and CDR2 SYGVNS.